These T cell receptor beta chains were read from a single sample in a study of shared T cell receptors in the human thymus. Clones were sequenced by immunoSEQ multiplex PCR, and TCRdb holds only the in-frame ones, with some missing. This sample has roughly 500,000 clones, with around 78% found just once. These data also formed part of another study, on human thymus T cells.

The sample was thymocytes. Source of these receptors: a boy under two years old with a congenital heart defect. Both conserved end residues are part of each CDR3. D genes are given only for firm matches.

CAWRGLAGDPGELFF,TRBV30,TRBD2,TRBJ2-2
CASSLSRQRQGYTF,TRBV27,NA,TRBJ1-2
CASSEGNSSYEQYF,TRBV10-1,NA,TRBJ2-7
CASSLAGTTSNTGELFF,TRBV5-4,TRBD2,TRBJ2-2
CASSPGTGRNQPQHF,TRBV18,TRBD1,TRBJ1-5
CASSLGRRETQYF,TRBV7-9,NA,TRBJ2-5
CASSRRAGAGETQYF,TRBV5-6,TRBD2,TRBJ2-5
CASSWVHGVPNGYTF,TRBV6-5,NA,TRBJ1-2
CASSLGQGNGAAGANVLTF,TRBV7-2,TRBD1,TRBJ2-6
CAWRSPERIREADTQYF,TRBV30,NA,TRBJ2-3
CASRRRADRTQYF,TRBV2,NA,TRBJ2-5
CASNSTGPPYEQYF,TRBV2,NA,TRBJ2-7
CASSLRLRDRGRVETQYF,TRBV7-6,TRBD1,TRBJ2-5
CASSNSRERETDTQYF,TRBV5-1,TRBD2,TRBJ2-3
CASSRVGSYEQYF,TRBV11-1,NA,TRBJ2-7
CASSPRGAGYGYTF,TRBV27,TRBD1,TRBJ1-2
CASSPRQDMDEQYF,TRBV5-4,NA,TRBJ2-7
CASSPRLAGGEQYF,TRBV6-5,TRBD2,TRBJ2-7
CASSLETGTPNGYTF,TRBV7-2,NA,TRBJ1-2
CASSPGAKNTEAFF,TRBV2,NA,TRBJ1-1
CASSQGLAGVGEQYF,TRBV4-3,TRBD2,TRBJ2-7
CASSQGTSGTDTQYF,TRBV14,TRBD2,TRBJ2-3
CASSAPAIYEQYF,TRBV25-1,NA,TRBJ2-7
CAISDRERNEQFF,TRBV10-3,TRBD1,TRBJ2-1
CASSEPRGGSTEAFF,TRBV25-1,NA,TRBJ1-1
CASSSKGQGTTNEKLFF,TRBV7-9,TRBD1,TRBJ1-4
CAWHVEGQGELPYEQYF,TRBV30,TRBD1,TRBJ2-7
CASKPTGAAINYGYTF,TRBV5-6,TRBD1,TRBJ1-2
CASSLSENEQFF,TRBV27,NA,TRBJ2-1
CASRGGGRTGELFF,TRBV19,NA,TRBJ2-2
CASSSDRTYYYNEQFF,TRBV6-5,NA,TRBJ2-1
CASSQCSGASYGYTF,TRBV4-2,NA,TRBJ1-2
CATSRAPGYRVGEQYF,TRBV15,NA,TRBJ2-7
CASSLGVLSTDTQYF,TRBV5-1,NA,TRBJ2-3
CASTPKFRTSSYEQYF,TRBV5-8,NA,TRBJ2-7
CASSFGLRTLTYEQYF,TRBV11-2,NA,TRBJ2-7
CASSPGLVGSGIYNEQFF,TRBV5-1,TRBD2,TRBJ2-1
CSVGTSGPRGPDTQYF,TRBV29-1,TRBD2,TRBJ2-3
CASSLRPRTYEQYF,TRBV11-2,NA,TRBJ2-7
CASSRDREGSYEQYF,TRBV7-2,TRBD1,TRBJ2-7
CAIQRGPSYEQYF,TRBV10-3,TRBD2,TRBJ2-7
CASSFGLAGDNEQFF,TRBV27,TRBD2,TRBJ2-1
CASSSVITEAFF,TRBV7-9,NA,TRBJ1-1
CASSEGQGFIVSYGYTF,TRBV28,TRBD1,TRBJ1-2
CAISEFCNSGTSGRDHEQFF,TRBV10-3,TRBD2,TRBJ2-1
CASSLEIPFDSSYNEQFF,TRBV7-2,NA,TRBJ2-1
CASSVESSGLYEQYF,TRBV9,TRBD2,TRBJ2-7
CASRITGNYGYTF,TRBV14,NA,TRBJ1-2
CASRPGLATYNEQFF,TRBV19,TRBD2,TRBJ2-1
CAISESRLVETQYF,TRBV10-3,NA,TRBJ2-5
CASSLGGAFYTF,TRBV11-3,NA,TRBJ1-2
CASSSPGRESSYEQYF,TRBV7-9,TRBD2,TRBJ2-7
CASSLVAGPEGGAQNEQFF,TRBV5-4,NA,TRBJ2-1
CASTQDRDPTGELFF,TRBV5-1,TRBD1,TRBJ2-2
CASSYSSAYEQYF,TRBV6-5,NA,TRBJ2-7